This TCR beta chain was captured in a study of shared clonotypes between healthy human individuals. Study conclusions and caveats: In several donors, around 5% of naive CD4 clonotypes appeared in common. When compared with the clonotypes that were shared by all four sorted-subset donors, the non-shared clonotypes turned out to have lower generation probabilities.

CDR3 size: 15 residues. The germline gives CDR1 SGDLS, CDR2 YYNGEE. V dropped 0 bases and J dropped 4; count of bases not matched to a gene: 4. Donors were healthy HIV-negative adults without recent acute infections or vaccinations. This clone has only one observation. What it recognizes is unknown. Profiled with immunoSEQ multiplex PCR; TCRdb holds only in-frame clones, not every one. This sample has a few hundred thousand clones; approximately 70% occur once, and the top ten carry around 10%. The sequencing input was memory CD4+ T cells sorted from blood. Subset given: CD45RA-negative fraction. This sequence joins TRBV9 and TRBJ2-3; 8 bases map to TRBD1. The sequence derives from a man in his thirties or forties in good health. CDR3 protein: CASSVAAGGADTQYF. In nucleotides, the CDR3 is TGTGCCAGCAGCGTAGCGGCAGGGGGCGCAGATACGCAGTATTTT.